The next 29 T cell receptor beta chains were all read from a single sample in a study of control samples from healthy donors and cancer patients. Profiling relied on immunoSEQ multiplex PCR, and the TCRdb table lists in-frame clones only, not all of them. The data hold some 120,000 clones, with roughly 87% observed a single time. The specimen sequenced was blood. The receptors here all came from a man aged 40-55 years in good health.

This clone was counted a single time. The chain recombines TRBV24-1 with TRBJ1-2, with TRBD1 matching 9 bases. This CDR3 is 17 amino acids long. V shed 4 bases, J shed 2 bases, and the junction held 10 bases outside the gene matches. Germline CDR1 is KGHDR and CDR2 is SFDVKD. CDR3 sequence: CATSDYRGPGLNYGYTF. As DNA, the CDR3 is TGTGCCACCAGTGACTACAGGGGGCCGGGATTAAACTATGGCTACACCTTC.

The gene calls are TRBV5-6 and TRBJ2-1; D unclear. Germline V gene sequence: CDR1 SGHDT, CDR2 YYEEEE. V was cut by 0 bases and J by 0 bases, with 13 bases left in between. CDR3 length equals 17 residues. CDR3 bases: TGTGCCAGCAGCTTGGGAGTACGGACGAGCTCCTACAATGAGCAGTTCTTC. Translated: CASSLGVRTSSYNEQFF.

The genes are TRBV27 and TRBJ2-3; 12 bases are a match to TRBD2. Germline loops: CDR1 MNHEY, CDR2 SMNVEV (reference sequence). The CDR3 is 18 residues long. V dropped 6 bases and J dropped 0; count of bases not matched to a gene: 10. The CDR3 spells CASRKRGTSGYSTDTQYF. DNA of the CDR3: TGTGCCAGCAGAAAAAGGGGGACTAGCGGGTATAGCACAGATACGCAGTATTTT.

The V gene is TRBV19, the J gene TRBJ1-1; D remains unclear. CDR1 and CDR2 (germline): LNHDA, SQIVND (reference sequence). Trimming stripped 7 bases from V and 1 base from J, with 4 bases between. The CDR3 loop spans 11 amino acids. This CDR3 is CASNRNTEAFF. DNA for the CDR3: TGTGCCAGTAACAGGAACACTGAAGCTTTCTTT.

The chain combines TRBV29-1 with TRBJ1-1; 11 positions match TRBD1. CDR3 size: 16 residues. V dropped 3 bases and J dropped 1; count of bases not matched to a gene: 7. Germline CDR1 and CDR2: SQVTM and ANQGSEA. The CDR3 nucleotides are TGCAGCGTTGAGACGGACAGGGGGCGTCCGAACACTGAAGCTTTCTTT. This encodes CSVETDRGRPNTEAFF.

The chain recombines TRBV7-9 with TRBJ2-1, with 8 bases lining up with TRBD1. This CDR3 region has 17 residues. The V gene's germline CDR1 is SEHNR and CDR2 FQNEAQ (reference sequence). J gave up 3 bases and V 5 bases, and 12 bases lay outside the gene matches. The CDR3 loop reads CASSLGTGGAIYNEQFF. The CDR3 region has the DNA TGTGCCAGCAGCCTAGGGACAGGTGGGGCGATCTACAATGAGCAGTTCTTC.

The J gene is TRBJ2-3, the V gene TRBV4-2; D uncertain. The CDR3 covers 17 residues. The V end was cut by 5 bases, the J end by 6 bases, with 24 bases between. Germline V gene data show CDR1 as LGHNA and CDR2 as YNFKEQ. Written as DNA, the CDR3 is TGTGCCAGCAGCAACGTTCCCCATCAGTCCCCTGCGGATACGCAGTATTTT. This gives the protein CASSNVPHQSPADTQYF.

The rearrangement links TRBV18 to TRBJ2-5, with D perhaps matching TRBD2 (5 bases). This CDR3 is built from 13 residues. Germline-derived CDR1 and CDR2 are KGHSH and LQKENI. Trimming left V 5 bases short and J 2 bases short, with 9 bases between. DNA of the CDR3: TGTGCCAGCTCAACGGGGTTGCAAGAGACCCAGTACTTC. It translates to CASSTGLQETQYF. Supplemented by reference TRBV18 and TRBJ2-5, the full variable domain reads NAGVMQNPRHLVRRRGQEARLRCSPMKGHSHVYWYRQLPEEGLKFMVYLQKENIIDESGMPKERFSAEFPKEGPSILRIQQVVRGDSAAYFCASSTGLQETQYFGPGTRLLVL.

The V gene is TRBV5-8, the J gene TRBJ2-5; D remains ambiguous. This CDR3 contains 13 residues. Germline V gene lookup returns CDR1 SGHTS and CDR2 YDEGEE. Trimming pared 0 bases from V and 1 base from J, leaving 4 bases between. The CDR3 loop is CASSLGSQETQYF. CDR3 sequence (DNA): TGTGCCAGCAGCTTGGGTAGCCAAGAGACCCAGTACTTC.

The chain uses TRBV11-1 and TRBJ1-1; D might be TRBD1 (5 bases). This CDR3 is 16 amino acids long. V lost 1 base and J 5 bases, leaving 17 bases between the germline ends. Germline CDR1 and CDR2: SGHAT and FQDESV (reference sequence). The CDR3 sequence is CASSLDRTGLITEAFF. CDR3 nucleotides: TGTGCCAGCAGCTTAGATCGAACAGGTCTTATTACTGAAGCTTTCTTT.

This rearrangement joins TRBV18 to TRBJ2-3, with D possibly being TRBD1 (6 bases). Germline V CDR1 and CDR2: KGHSH, LQKENI. The V gene lost 7 bases and the J gene lost 4 bases, with 9 bases spanning the gap. The CDR3 is 12 amino acids. CDR3 sequence (DNA): TGTGCCAGCTACAAGGGGGCAGATACGCAGTATTTT. This gives the protein CASYKGADTQYF.

The V call is TRBV23-1, the J call TRBJ2-7; D is possibly TRBD2 (5 bases). TRBV23-1 is identified as an open reading frame with a role that is uncertain. The V end lost 0 bases, the J end lost 9 bases, and 9 bases lay between the germline ends. The CDR3 sequence is 12 residues long. The chain's CDR3 is CASSQSLRGQYF. The DNA of the CDR3 is TGCGCCAGCAGTCAATCGCTTCGGGGGCAGTACTTC.

DNA for the CDR3: TGTGCCAGCGCGGGGGGACTCTCCGATGAGCAGTTCTTC. Translating it yields CASAGGLSDEQFF. This chain connects TRBV27 to TRBJ2-1; 8 bases are a match to TRBD2. The length of the CDR3 is 13 residues. Per the germline V gene, CDR1 is MNHEY and CDR2 is SMNVEV (reference sequence). V lost 8 bases and J lost 8; bases outside the gene matches: 8.

As regards this clone: A read error may produce the germline difference seen at one junction end. V and J are TRBV2 and TRBJ2-3; weak D call: TRBD2 (7 bases). Germline CDR1 and CDR2: SNHLY and FYNNEI. CDR3 length: 14 amino acids. CDR3 sequence (DNA): TGTGCCAGCAAAACAGGGAGGGACACATATACGCAGTATTTT. Its protein product is CASKTGRDTYTQYF.

The J gene is TRBJ2-1, the V gene TRBV6-1, with 8 bases aligning to TRBD2. CDR1 is MNHNS and CDR2 is SASEGT in the germline V gene. After removal of 2 bases from V and 5 bases from J, the junction contained 11 bases not matched to a gene. The CDR3 has 17 amino acids. CDR3 protein: CASSENMWAGGNNEQFF. DNA of the CDR3: TGTGCCAGCAGTGAAAATATGTGGGCGGGGGGCAACAATGAGCAGTTCTTC.

J is TRBJ2-1 and V is TRBV19, with D perhaps TRBD1 or TRBD2 (6 bases each). The CDR3 has 18 residues. The V gene lost 7 bases and the J gene lost 7 bases, with 29 bases spanning the gap. The V gene's germline CDR1 is LNHDA and CDR2 SQIVND (reference sequence). The CDR3 DNA sequence: TGTGCCAGTACCTCGTTTGGGGGGCAGGGAGTTCGCTGGAATGAGCAGTTCTTC. It is translated as CASTSFGGQGVRWNEQFF.

The chain couples TRBV5-1 to TRBJ2-2; 14 bases fit TRBD2. The CDR3 consists of 19 residues. The V gene end was trimmed by 7 bases and the J gene end by 5 bases; junction bases not matched to a gene: 16. The germline V gene has CDR1 SGHRS and CDR2 YFSETQ. The CDR3: CASSPAGTSGGTGTGELFF. The CDR3 nucleotides read TGCGCCAGCTCCCCGGCGGGGACTAGCGGGGGAACAGGGACCGGGGAGCTGTTTTTT.

The chain couples TRBV5-8 to TRBJ1-1, with unresolved D. This CDR3 region has 14 residues. Germline V gene lookup returns CDR1 SGHTS and CDR2 YDEGEE. V dropped 2 bases and J dropped 0 bases, with 8 bases sitting between them. The CDR3 sequence: CASSFAGVNTEAFF. The CDR3, as DNA: TGTGCCAGCAGCTTTGCAGGCGTGAACACTGAAGCTTTCTTT.

The rearrangement joins TRBV5-4 to TRBJ1-1; 10 nucleotides line up with TRBD1. The V gene end was trimmed by 0 bases and the J gene end by 11 bases; junction bases not matched to a gene: 10. The germline CDR1 and CDR2 sequences are SGHNT and YYREEE (reference sequence). The CDR3 sequence is 15 residues long. Here the CDR3 DNA reads TGTGCCAGCAGCTTGGGGACACCGACAGGGGGCTTCGCTTTCTTT. As protein: CASSLGTPTGGFAFF.

This chain joins TRBV12-3 or TRBV12-4 and TRBJ2-5; the D gene is possibly TRBD2 (5 bases). The CDR3 length is 12 residues. V was trimmed by 4 bases and J by 5 bases, leaving 8 bases between them. The CDR3: CASSSGSETQYF. The CDR3 DNA reads TGTGCCAGCAGTTCGGGGTCCGAGACCCAGTACTTC.

The chain uses TRBV25-1 and TRBJ2-5, with TRBD2 as a possible D gene (6 bases). Trimming removed 6 bases at V and 2 bases at J, with 19 bases between. This CDR3 is built from 16 residues. Germline values: CDR1 MGHDK, CDR2 SYGVNS. The CDR3, as DNA: TGTGCCAGCAGCCGGTTTGGGGGGAGAAATCAAGAGACCCAGTACTTC. This sequence encodes CASSRFGGRNQETQYF.

CDR3 sequence: CASSGWAYEQYF. CDR3 nucleotides: TGTGCCAGCAGTGGTTGGGCCTACGAGCAGTACTTC. This chain uses TRBV6-4 with TRBJ2-7; no reliable D call. From germline, CDR1 is MRHNA and CDR2 SNTAGT. The CDR3 runs 12 residues. Trimming cost V 4 bases and J 2 bases, with 6 bases left between them.

The gene calls are TRBV19 and TRBJ2-1, with D possibly being TRBD1 (6 bases). The CDR3 totals 15 residues. V was trimmed by 11 bases and J by 9 bases, leaving 26 bases between them. Germline CDR1 reads LNHDA; CDR2 reads SQIVND (reference sequence). The CDR3 nucleotides read TGTGCCTCTCCAAGGAGGCCAGGGGCCCCTGGTGAGCAGTTCTTC. Protein product: CASPRRPGAPGEQFF. The variable domain in full, with the rest retrieved from reference TRBV19 and TRBJ2-1, is DGGITQSPKYLFRKEGQNVTLSCEQNLNHDAMYWYRQDPGQGLRLIYYSQIVNDFQKGDIAEGYSVSREKKESFPLTVTSAQKNPTAFYLCASPRRPGAPGEQFFGPGTRLTVL.

In the case of this clone: The junction shows a germline mismatch at one end, possibly a read error. The chain carries TRBV6-5 and TRBJ1-2; D gene uncertain. This CDR3 contains 13 residues. Germline CDR1 is MNHEY and CDR2 is SVGAGI. The CDR3 bases are TGTGCCACCAGTTTGAGGCTCAACTATGGCTACACCTTC. Protein sequence: CATSLRLNYGYTF.

The chain has TRBV5-1 and TRBJ2-3; the match to TRBD2 covers 9 bases. Germline V CDR1 and CDR2: SGHRS, YFSETQ. There are 16 residues in the CDR3. V dropped 1 base and J dropped 2; count of bases not matched to a gene: 5. Written as DNA, the CDR3 is TGCGCCAGCAGCTTGAGTCTAGCGGGGTACACAGATACGCAGTATTTT. Translated: CASSLSLAGYTDTQYF.

J is TRBJ2-4 and V is TRBV4-3, with D uncertain. Germline CDR1 is LGHNA and CDR2 is YSLEER. The germline V and J ends were trimmed by 2 bases and 3 bases, with 17 bases remaining between them. The CDR3 runs to 17 residues. The CDR3 is CASSQSRTSLDKNIQYF. In DNA, the CDR3 is TGCGCCAGCAGCCAATCAAGGACCTCCTTAGACAAAAACATTCAGTACTTC.

J is TRBJ1-2 and V is TRBV7-9; 9 bases match TRBD1. The CDR3 consists of 15 residues. Losses at the gene ends were 6 bases for V and 4 bases for J; bases not matched to a gene: 9. The germline V gene encodes CDR1 SEHNR and CDR2 FQNEAQ (reference sequence). CDR3 DNA sequence: TGTGCCAGCAGTGAACCGGGACAGGGCTCCTATGGCTACACCTTC. Translation: CASSEPGQGSYGYTF.

The rearrangement uses TRBV5-4 and TRBJ2-2; the match to TRBD1 covers 8 bases. Germline assignment: CDR1 SGHNT and CDR2 YYREEE (reference sequence). Trimming removed 4 bases from V and 1 base from J; junction bases left unmatched: 3. This CDR3 contains 15 residues. CDR3 amino acids: CASSPDRGNTGELFF. The CDR3 bases are TGTGCCAGCAGCCCTGACAGGGGGAACACCGGGGAGCTGTTTTTT.

The rearrangement joins TRBV30 to TRBJ2-3; 8 bases align to TRBD2. J lost 0 bases, V lost 0 bases, and 2 bases had no gene match. This CDR3 contains 15 residues. Germline V gene data show CDR1 as GTSNPN and CDR2 as SVGIG (reference sequence). The CDR3 DNA reads TGTGCCTGGAGTGTACTAGCGGTAAGCACAGATACGCAGTATTTT. Translated, it gives CAWSVLAVSTDTQYF.